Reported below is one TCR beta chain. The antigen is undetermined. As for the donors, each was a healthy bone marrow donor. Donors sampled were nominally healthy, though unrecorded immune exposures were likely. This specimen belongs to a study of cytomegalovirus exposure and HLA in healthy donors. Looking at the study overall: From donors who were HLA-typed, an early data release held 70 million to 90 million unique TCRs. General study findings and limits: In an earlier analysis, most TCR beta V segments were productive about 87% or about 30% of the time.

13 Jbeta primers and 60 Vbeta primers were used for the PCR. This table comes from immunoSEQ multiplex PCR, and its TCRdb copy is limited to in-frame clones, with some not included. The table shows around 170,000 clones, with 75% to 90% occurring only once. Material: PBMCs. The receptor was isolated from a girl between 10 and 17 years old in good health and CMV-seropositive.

CDR3 region: CATRGIQLAGTDTQYF. The CDR3 bases are TGCGCCACCAGGGGCATTCAGCTAGCCGGCACAGATACGCAGTATTTT. The chain employs TRBV4-1 and TRBJ2-3, with a tentative D call TRBD1 (6 bases). The length of the CDR3 is 16 residues. Deletions cut 10 bases from V and 1 base from J, with 21 bases between. Per the germline V gene, CDR1 is MGHRA and CDR2 is YSYEKL.